This T cell receptor (beta chain) was recorded in a study of T cell repertoires in cytomegalovirus infection. Study in general: Recently described HLA-C-restricted plus well-studied HLA-B-restricted CMV epitopes were used.

The ends were cut back, 2 bases at V and 0 bases at J, with 11 bases in the middle. This CDR3 has 16 residues. Germline CDR1 and CDR2: MNHEY and SVGEGT. This clonotype was counted only a few times. The target antigen is unknown. Findings and limits, study-wide: Summed frequency of public TCR beta families distinguished CMV carriers with the relevant HLA. There were HLA-C-restricted CMV-specific TCR beta clonotypes dominating the ex vivo response.

TCRdb reprocessed the reads with MiXCR, giving one entry per CDR3 protein. The sample carries fewer than 900,000 distinct CDR3 sequences, 25% to 35% recorded once. The chain joins TRBV6-2 or TRBV6-3 to TRBJ1-5; D not certain. Sequenced here: cultured CD8+ T cells from PBMCs, sampled from culture after CMV antigen stimulation. The sequence came from a human donor in good health (CMV status not recorded). Some clones in this sample may be carry-over from other donors' samples. DNA for the CDR3: TGTGCCAGCAGTTACCGAACCATCGATAGCAATCAGCCCCAGCATTTT. Its protein is CASSYRTIDSNQPQHF.